This T cell receptor (beta chain) was sequenced during a study of control samples from healthy donors and cancer patients (dated by TCRdb to about 2020). In regard to this clone: Its antigen is not yet known. No base-level quality is on record; no much larger clone is a single base apart.

Receptor libraries were prepared by the immunoSEQ multiplex PCR assay. In TCRdb, the immuneACCESS table is reduced to in-frame sequences with V and J assigned. These tables do not hold every clone; where another copy was compared, an unresolved V gene accounts for under half, and the others remain unexplained. The sample table lists about 89,000 clones, roughly 86% of them with a count of one. The biggest ten clones account for under 25% of the sample. From a lookup of the germline V gene, CDR1 and CDR2 are SGHRS and YFSETQ. From cysteine to phenylalanine, the CDR3 is 17 amino acids long. Of the read, only the CDR3 DNA is kept; its 51 bases are in frame from base 1. Trimming costs V 4 bases and J 6 bases, and their ends lie 23 bases apart.

Sequences were obtained from blood. This TCR was recovered from a young man in good health. The chain employs TRBV5-1 and TRBJ1-3, with TRBD1 tentatively as D gene (6 bases match). The CDR3 region: CASSPAGSAGALNTIYF. The nucleotide sequence is given as TGCGCCAGCAGCCCGGCAGGGTCAGCAGGGGCCTTAAACACCATATATTTT.